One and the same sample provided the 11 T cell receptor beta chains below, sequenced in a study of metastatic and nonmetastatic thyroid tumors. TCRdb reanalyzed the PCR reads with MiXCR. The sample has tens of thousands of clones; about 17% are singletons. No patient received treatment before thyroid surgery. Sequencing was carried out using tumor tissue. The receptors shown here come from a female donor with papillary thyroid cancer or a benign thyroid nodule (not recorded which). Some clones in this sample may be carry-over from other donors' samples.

CDR3 DNA sequence: TGCGCCAGCAGCGCCGGGACAGGGAATCTTGAGCAGTACTTC. This translates into CASSAGTGNLEQYF. This sequence joins TRBV5-1 and TRBJ2-7, with TRBD1 identical over 9 bases. V lost 4 bases and J lost 7; bases outside the gene matches: 9. The germline CDR1 and CDR2 sequences are SGHRS and YFSETQ. This CDR3 spans 14 amino acids.

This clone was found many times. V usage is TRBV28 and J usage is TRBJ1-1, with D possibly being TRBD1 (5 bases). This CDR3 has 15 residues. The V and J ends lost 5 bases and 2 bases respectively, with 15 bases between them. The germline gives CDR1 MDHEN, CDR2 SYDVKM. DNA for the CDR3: TGTGCCAGCAGTAAGCCCGGGACGGTTAACACTGAAGCTTTCTTT. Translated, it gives CASSKPGTVNTEAFF. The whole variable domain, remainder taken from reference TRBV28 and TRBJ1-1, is DVKVTQSSRYLVKRTGEKVFLECVQDMDHENMFWYRQDPGLGLRLIYFSYDVKMKEKGDIPEGYSVSREKKERFSLILESASTNQTSMYLCASSKPGTVNTEAFFGQGTRLTVV.

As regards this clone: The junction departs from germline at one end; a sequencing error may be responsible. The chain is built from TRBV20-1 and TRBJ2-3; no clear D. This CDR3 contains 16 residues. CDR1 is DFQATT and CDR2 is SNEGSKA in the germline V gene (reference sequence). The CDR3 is CSARDPKVDITDMQYF. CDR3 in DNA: TGCAGTGCTAGAGATCCTAAGGTCGATATCACAGATATGCAGTATTTT.

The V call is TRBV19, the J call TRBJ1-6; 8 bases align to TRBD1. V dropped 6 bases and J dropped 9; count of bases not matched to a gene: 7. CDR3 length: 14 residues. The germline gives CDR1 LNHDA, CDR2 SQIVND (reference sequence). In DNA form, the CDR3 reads TGTGCCAGTAGCTTGACAGGGGATCGTTCACCCCTCCACTTT. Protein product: CASSLTGDRSPLHF.

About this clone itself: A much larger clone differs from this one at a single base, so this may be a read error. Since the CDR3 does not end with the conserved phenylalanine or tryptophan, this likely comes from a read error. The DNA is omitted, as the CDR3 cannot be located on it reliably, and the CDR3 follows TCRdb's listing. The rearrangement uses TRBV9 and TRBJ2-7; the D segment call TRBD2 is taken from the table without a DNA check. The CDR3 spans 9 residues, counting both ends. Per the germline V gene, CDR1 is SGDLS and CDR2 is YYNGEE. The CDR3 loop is CSSSGLLAG.

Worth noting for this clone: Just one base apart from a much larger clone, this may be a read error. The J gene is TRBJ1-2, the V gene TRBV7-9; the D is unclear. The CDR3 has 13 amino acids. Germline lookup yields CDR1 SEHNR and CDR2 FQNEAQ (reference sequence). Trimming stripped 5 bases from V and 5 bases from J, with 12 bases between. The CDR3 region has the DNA TGTGCCAGCAGCCTACCAGTGCTATATGGCTACACCTTC. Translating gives CASSLPVLYGYTF.

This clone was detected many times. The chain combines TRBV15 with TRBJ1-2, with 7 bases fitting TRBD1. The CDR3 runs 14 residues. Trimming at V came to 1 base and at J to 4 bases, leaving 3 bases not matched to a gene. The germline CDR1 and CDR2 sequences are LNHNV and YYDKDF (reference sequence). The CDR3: CATSRVAGGYGYTF. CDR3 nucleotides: TGTGCCACCAGCAGAGTCGCAGGGGGCTATGGCTACACCTTC.

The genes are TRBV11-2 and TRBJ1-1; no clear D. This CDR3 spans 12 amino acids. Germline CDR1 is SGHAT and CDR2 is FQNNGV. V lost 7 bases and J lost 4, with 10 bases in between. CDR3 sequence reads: CASTPGSTEAFF. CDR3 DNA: TGTGCCAGCACCCCGGGGAGCACTGAAGCTTTCTTT.

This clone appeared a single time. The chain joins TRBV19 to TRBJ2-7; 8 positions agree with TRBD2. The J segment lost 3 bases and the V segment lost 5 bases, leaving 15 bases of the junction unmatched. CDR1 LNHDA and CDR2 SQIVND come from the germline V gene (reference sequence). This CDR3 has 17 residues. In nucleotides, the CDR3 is TGTGCCAGTAGTCTCCGTAACCAGGGACTAGTACTCTACGAGCAGTACTTC. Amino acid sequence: CASSLRNQGLVLYEQYF.

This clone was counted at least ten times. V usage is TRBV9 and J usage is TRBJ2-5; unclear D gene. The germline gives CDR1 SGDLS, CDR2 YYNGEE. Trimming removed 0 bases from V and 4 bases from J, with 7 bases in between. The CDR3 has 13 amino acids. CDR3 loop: CASSVGAVETQYF. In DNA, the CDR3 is TGTGCCAGCAGCGTAGGGGCGGTAGAGACCCAGTACTTC. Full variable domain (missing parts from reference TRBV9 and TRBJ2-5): DSGVTQTPKHLITATGQRVTLRCSPRSGDLSVYWYQQSLDQGLQFLIQYYNGEERAKGNILERFSAQQFPDLHSELNLSSLELGDSALYFCASSVGAVETQYFGPGTRLLVL.

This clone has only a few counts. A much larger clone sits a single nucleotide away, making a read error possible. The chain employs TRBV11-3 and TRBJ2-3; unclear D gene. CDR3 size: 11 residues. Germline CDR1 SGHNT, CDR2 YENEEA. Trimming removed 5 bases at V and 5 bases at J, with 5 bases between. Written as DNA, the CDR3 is TGTGCCAGCAGCCTGGTAGATACGCAGTATTTT. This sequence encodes CASSLVDTQYF.